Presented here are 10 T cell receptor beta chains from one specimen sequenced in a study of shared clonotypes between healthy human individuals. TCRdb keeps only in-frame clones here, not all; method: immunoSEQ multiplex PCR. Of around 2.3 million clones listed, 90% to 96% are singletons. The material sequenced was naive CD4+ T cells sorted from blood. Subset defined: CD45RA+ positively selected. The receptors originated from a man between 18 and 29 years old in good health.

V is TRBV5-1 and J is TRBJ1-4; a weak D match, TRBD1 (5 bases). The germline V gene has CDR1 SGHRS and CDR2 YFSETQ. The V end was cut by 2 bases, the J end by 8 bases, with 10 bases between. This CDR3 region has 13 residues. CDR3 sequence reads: CASSFDRQEKLFF. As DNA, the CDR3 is TGCGCCAGCAGCTTCGACAGACAAGAAAAACTGTTTTTT.

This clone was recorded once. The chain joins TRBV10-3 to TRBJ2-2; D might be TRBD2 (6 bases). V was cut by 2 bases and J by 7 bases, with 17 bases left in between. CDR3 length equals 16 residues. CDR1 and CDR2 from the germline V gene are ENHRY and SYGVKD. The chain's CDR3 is CAISESGGQLGGELFF. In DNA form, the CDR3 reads TGTGCCATCAGTGAGAGCGGAGGGCAGCTCGGCGGGGAGCTGTTTTTT.

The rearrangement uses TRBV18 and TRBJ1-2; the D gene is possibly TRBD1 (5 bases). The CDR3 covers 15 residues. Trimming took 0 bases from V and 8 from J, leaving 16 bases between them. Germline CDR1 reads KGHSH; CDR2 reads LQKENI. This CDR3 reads CASSPPTGTREGYTF. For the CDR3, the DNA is TGTGCCAGCTCACCACCGACCGGGACCCGGGAAGGCTACACCTTC. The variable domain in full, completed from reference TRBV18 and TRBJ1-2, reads NAGVMQNPRHLVRRRGQEARLRCSPMKGHSHVYWYRQLPEEGLKFMVYLQKENIIDESGMPKERFSAEFPKEGPSILRIQQVVRGDSAAYFCASSPPTGTREGYTFGSGTRLTVV.

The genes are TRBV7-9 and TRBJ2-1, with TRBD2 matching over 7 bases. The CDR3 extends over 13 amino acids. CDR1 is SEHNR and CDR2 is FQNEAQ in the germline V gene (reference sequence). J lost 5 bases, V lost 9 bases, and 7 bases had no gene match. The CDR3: CASRSGGNNEQFF. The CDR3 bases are TGTGCCAGTCGATCCGGGGGGAACAATGAGCAGTTCTTC. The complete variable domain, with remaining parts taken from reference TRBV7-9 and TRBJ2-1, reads DTGVSQNPRHKITKRGQNVTFRCDPISEHNRLYWYRQTLGQGPEFLTYFQNEAQLEKSRLLSDRFSAERPKGSFSTLEIQRTEQGDSAMYLCASRSGGNNEQFFGPGTRLTVL.

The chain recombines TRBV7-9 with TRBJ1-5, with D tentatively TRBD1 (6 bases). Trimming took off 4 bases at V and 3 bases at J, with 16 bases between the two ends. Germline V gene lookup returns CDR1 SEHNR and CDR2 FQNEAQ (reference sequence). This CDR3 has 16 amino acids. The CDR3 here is CASSSLQGPFNQPQHF. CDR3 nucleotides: TGTGCCAGCAGCTCGCTACAGGGCCCATTCAATCAGCCCCAGCATTTT. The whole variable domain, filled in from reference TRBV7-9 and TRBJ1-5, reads DTGVSQNPRHKITKRGQNVTFRCDPISEHNRLYWYRQTLGQGPEFLTYFQNEAQLEKSRLLSDRFSAERPKGSFSTLEIQRTEQGDSAMYLCASSSLQGPFNQPQHFGDGTRLSIL.

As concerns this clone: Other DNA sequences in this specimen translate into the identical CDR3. The CDR3 loop is CSVETGSGANVLTF. CDR3 nucleotides: TGCAGCGTTGAAACAGGCTCTGGGGCCAACGTCCTGACTTTC. The V call is TRBV29-1, the J call TRBJ2-6, with D maybe TRBD1 (5 bases). V lost 2 bases and J lost 0, with 5 bases in between. The CDR3 covers 14 residues. CDR1 is SQVTM, CDR2 ANQGSEA, per germline.

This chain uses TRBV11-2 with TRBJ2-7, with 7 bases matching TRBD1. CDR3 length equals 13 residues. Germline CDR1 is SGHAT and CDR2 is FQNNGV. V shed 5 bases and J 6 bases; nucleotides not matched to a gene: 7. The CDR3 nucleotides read TGTGCCAGCAGCCCCCCGACAGGGATCGAGCAGTACTTC. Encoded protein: CASSPPTGIEQYF.

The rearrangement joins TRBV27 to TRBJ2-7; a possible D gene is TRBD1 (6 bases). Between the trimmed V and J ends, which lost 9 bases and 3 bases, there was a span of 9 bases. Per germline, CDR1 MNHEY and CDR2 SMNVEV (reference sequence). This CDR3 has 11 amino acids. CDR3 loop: CARGTIYEQYF. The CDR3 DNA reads TGTGCCAGAGGGACAATCTACGAGCAGTACTTC.

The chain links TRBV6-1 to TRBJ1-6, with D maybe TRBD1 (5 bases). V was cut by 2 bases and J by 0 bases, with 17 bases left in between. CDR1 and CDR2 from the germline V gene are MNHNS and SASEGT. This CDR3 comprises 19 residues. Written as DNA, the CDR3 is TGTGCCAGCAGTGAAATAAGAGGGGCGAGGAGCTCCTATAATTCACCCCTCCACTTT. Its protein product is CASSEIRGARSSYNSPLHF.

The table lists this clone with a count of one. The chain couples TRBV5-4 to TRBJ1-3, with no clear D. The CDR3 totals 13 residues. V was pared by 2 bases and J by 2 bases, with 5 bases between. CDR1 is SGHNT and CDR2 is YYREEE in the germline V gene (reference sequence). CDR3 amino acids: CASSLWTGNTIYF. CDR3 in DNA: TGTGCCAGCAGCTTATGGACTGGAAACACCATATATTTT.